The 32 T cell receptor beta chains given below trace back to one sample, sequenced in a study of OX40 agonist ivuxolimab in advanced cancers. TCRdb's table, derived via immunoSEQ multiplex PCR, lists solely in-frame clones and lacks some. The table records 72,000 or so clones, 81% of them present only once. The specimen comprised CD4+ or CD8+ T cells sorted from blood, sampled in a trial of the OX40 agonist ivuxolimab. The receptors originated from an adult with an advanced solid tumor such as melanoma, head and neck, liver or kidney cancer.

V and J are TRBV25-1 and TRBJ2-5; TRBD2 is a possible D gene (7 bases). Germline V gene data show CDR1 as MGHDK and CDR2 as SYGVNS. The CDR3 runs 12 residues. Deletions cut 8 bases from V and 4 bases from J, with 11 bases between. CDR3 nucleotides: TGTGCCAGCCGGGGGGCCCCAGAGACCCAGTACTTC. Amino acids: CASRGAPETQYF.

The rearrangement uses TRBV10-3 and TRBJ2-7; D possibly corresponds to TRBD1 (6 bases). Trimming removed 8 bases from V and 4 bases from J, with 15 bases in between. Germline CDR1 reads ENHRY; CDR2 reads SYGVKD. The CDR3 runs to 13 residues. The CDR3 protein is CAIRDPQGYEQYF. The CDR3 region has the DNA TGTGCCATCCGGGACCCACAGGGTTACGAGCAGTACTTC.

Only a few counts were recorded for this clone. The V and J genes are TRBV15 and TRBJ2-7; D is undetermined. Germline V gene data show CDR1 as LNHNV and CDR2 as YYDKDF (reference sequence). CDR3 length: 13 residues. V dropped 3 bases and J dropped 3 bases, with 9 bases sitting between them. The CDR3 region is CATSSKIDYEQYF. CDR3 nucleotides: TGTGCCACCAGCAGTAAAATAGACTACGAGCAGTACTTC.

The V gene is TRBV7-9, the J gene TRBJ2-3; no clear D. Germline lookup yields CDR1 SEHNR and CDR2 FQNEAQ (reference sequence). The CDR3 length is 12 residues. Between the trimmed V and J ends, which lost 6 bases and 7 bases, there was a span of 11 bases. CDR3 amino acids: CASREDDNTQYF. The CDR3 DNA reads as TGTGCCAGCAGAGAGGACGATAATACGCAGTATTTT.

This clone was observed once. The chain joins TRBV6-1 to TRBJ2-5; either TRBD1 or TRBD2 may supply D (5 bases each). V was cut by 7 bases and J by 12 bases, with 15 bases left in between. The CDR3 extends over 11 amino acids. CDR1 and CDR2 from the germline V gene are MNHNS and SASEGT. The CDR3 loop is CASKWGAGEYF. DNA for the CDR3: TGTGCCAGCAAGTGGGGCGCCGGGGAGTACTTC.

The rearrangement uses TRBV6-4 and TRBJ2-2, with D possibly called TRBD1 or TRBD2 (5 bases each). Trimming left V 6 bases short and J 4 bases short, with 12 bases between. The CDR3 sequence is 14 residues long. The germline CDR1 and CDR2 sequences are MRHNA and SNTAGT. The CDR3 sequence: CASRTGLTTGELFF. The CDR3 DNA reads TGTGCCAGCAGAACAGGACTGACCACCGGGGAGCTGTTTTTT.

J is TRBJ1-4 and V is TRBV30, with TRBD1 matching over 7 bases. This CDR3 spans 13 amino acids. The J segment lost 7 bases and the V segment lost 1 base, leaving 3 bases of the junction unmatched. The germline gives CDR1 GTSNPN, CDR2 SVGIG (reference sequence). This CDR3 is CAWSDRGSEKLFF. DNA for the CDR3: TGTGCCTGGAGTGACAGGGGAAGTGAAAAACTGTTTTTT.

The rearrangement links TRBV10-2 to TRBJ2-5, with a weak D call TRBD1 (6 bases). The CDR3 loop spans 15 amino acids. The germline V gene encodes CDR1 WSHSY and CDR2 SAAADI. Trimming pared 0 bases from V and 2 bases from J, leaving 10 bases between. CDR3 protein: CASSESGTPQETQYF. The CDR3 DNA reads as TGCGCCAGCAGTGAGTCCGGGACACCGCAAGAGACCCAGTACTTC.

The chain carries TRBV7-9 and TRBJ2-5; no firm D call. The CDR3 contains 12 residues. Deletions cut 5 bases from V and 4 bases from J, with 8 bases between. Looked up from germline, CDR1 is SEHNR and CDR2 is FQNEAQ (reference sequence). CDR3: CASSPLVETQYF. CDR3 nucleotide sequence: TGTGCCAGCAGCCCTTTAGTAGAGACCCAGTACTTC.

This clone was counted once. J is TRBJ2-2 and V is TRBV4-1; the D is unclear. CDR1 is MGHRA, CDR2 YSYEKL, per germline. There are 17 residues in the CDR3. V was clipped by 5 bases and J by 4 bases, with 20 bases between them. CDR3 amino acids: CASSTRPNDVGTGELFF. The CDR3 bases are TGCGCCAGCAGCACCCGGCCGAACGACGTGGGCACCGGGGAGCTGTTTTTT.

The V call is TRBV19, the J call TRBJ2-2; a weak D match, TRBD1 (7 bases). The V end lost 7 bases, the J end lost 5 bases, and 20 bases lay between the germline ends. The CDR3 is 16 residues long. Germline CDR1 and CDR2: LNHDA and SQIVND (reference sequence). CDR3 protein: CASTRQTGRWTGELFF. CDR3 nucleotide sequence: TGTGCCAGTACTAGGCAGACAGGGAGGTGGACCGGGGAGCTGTTTTTT. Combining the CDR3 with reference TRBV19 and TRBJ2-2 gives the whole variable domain DGGITQSPKYLFRKEGQNVTLSCEQNLNHDAMYWYRQDPGQGLRLIYYSQIVNDFQKGDIAEGYSVSREKKESFPLTVTSAQKNPTAFYLCASTRQTGRWTGELFFGEGSRLTVL.

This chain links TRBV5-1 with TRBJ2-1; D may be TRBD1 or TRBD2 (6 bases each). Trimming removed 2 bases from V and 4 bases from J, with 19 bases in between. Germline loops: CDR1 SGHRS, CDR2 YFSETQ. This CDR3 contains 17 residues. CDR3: CASSFAPVGGAYNEQFF. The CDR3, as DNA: TGCGCCAGCAGCTTTGCCCCAGTGGGGGGCGCTTACAATGAGCAGTTCTTC.

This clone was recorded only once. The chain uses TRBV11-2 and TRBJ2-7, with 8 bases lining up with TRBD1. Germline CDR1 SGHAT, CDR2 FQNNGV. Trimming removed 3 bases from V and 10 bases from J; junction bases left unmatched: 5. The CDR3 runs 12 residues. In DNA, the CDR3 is TGTGCCAGCAGCTTGGACAGGGATCGTCAGTACTTC. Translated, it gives CASSLDRDRQYF.

CDR3 DNA sequence: TGCGCCAGCAGCTTACAGGAGGTTGGTTCACCCCTCCACTTT. Translation: CASSLQEVGSPLHF. The chain uses TRBV4-3 and TRBJ1-6; possible D gene TRBD1, 5 bases. The CDR3 runs 14 residues. V was trimmed by 5 bases and J by 9 bases, leaving 14 bases between them. Germline V CDR1 and CDR2: LGHNA, YSLEER.

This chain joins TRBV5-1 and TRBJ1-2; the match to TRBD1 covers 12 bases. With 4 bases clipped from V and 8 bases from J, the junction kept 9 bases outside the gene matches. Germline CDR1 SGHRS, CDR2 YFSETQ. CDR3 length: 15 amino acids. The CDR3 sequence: CASSPSGQGAQGYTF. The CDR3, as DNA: TGCGCCAGCAGCCCTTCGGGACAGGGGGCACAGGGCTACACCTTC.

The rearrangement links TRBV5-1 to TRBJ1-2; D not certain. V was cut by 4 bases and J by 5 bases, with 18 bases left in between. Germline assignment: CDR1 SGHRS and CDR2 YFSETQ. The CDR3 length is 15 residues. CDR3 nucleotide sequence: TGCGCCAGCAGCCCAGGTATGGACCTCCTTTATGGCTACACCTTC. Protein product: CASSPGMDLLYGYTF.

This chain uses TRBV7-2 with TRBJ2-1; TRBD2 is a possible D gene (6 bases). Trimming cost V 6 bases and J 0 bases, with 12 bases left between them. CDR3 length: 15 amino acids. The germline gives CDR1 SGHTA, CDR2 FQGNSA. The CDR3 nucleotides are TGTGCCAGCAGGGAGGGCGGAAGCTCCTACAATGAGCAGTTCTTC. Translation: CASREGGSSYNEQFF.

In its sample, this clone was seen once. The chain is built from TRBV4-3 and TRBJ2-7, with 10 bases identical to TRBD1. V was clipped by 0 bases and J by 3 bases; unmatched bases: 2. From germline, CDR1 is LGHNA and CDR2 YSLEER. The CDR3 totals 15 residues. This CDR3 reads CASSQDWTGGYEQYF. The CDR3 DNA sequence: TGCGCCAGCAGCCAAGATTGGACAGGGGGCTACGAGCAGTACTTC.

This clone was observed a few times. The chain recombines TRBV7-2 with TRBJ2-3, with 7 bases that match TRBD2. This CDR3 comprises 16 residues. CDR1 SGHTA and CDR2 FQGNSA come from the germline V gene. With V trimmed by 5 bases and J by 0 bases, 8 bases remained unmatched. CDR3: CASSRLAPLSTDTQYF. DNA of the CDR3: TGTGCCAGCAGCCGACTAGCCCCCCTTAGCACAGATACGCAGTATTTT.

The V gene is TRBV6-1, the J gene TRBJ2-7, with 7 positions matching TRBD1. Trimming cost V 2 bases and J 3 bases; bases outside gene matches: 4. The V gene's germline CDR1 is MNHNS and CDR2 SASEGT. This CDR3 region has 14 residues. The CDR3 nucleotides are TGTGCCAGCAGTGAAAAGGGACAGCTCTACGAGCAGTACTTC. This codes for CASSEKGQLYEQYF.

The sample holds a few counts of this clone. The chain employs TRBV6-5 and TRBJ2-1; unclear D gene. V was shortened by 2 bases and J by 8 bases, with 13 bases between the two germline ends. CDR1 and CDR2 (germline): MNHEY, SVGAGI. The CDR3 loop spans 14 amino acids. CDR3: CASSYRTTTDEQFF. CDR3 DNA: TGTGCCAGCAGTTACCGGACCACGACCGATGAGCAGTTCTTC.

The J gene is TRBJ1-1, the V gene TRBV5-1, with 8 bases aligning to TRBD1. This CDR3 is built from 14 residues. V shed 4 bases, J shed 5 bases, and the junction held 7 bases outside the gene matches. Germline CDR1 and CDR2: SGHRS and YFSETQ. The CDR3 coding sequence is TGCGCCAGCAGCATCGGACAGGGAAGGACTGAAGCTTTCTTT. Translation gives CASSIGQGRTEAFF.

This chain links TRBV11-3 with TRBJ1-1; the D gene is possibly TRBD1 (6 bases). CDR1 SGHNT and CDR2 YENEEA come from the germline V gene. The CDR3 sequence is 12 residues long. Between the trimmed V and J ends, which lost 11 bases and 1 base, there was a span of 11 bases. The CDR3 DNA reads TGTGCCTCTGGGGGCAGGAACACTGAAGCTTTCTTT. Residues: CASGGRNTEAFF.

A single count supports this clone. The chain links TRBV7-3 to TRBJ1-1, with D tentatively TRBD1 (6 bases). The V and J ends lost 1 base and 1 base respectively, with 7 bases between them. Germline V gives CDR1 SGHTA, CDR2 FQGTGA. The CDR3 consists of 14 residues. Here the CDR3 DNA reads TGTGCCAGCAGCTTAAAGGGGGAGAACACTGAAGCTTTCTTT. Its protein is CASSLKGENTEAFF.

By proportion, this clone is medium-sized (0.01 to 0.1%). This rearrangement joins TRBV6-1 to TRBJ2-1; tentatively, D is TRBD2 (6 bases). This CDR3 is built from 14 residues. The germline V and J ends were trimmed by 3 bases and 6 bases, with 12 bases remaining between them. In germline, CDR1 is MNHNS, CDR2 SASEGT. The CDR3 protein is CASSESEGGNEQFF. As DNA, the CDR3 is TGTGCCAGCAGTGAGTCGGAGGGTGGCAATGAGCAGTTCTTC.

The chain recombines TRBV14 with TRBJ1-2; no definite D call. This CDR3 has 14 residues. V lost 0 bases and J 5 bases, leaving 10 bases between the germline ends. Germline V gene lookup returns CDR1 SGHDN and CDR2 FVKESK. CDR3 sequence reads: CASSQDWVRYGYTF. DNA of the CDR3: TGTGCCAGCAGCCAAGATTGGGTGCGATATGGCTACACCTTC.

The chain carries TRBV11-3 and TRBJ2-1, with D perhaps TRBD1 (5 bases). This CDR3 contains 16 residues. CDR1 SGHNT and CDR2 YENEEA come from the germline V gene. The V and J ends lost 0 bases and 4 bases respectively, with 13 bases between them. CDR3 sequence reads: CASSLDVGGAYNEQFF. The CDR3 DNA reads TGTGCCAGCAGCTTAGACGTTGGTGGGGCATACAATGAGCAGTTCTTC.

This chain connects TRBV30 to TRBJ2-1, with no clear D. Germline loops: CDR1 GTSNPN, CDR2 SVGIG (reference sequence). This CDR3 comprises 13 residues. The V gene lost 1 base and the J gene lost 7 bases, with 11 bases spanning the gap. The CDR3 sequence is CAWSGGMGNEQFF. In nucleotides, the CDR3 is TGTGCCTGGAGTGGGGGAATGGGTAATGAGCAGTTCTTC. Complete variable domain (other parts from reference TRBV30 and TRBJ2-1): SQTIHQWPATLVQPVGSPLSLECTVEGTSNPNLYWYRQAAGRGLQLLFYSVGIGQISSEVPQNLSASRPQDRQFILSSKKLLLSDSGFYLCAWSGGMGNEQFFGPGTRLTVL.

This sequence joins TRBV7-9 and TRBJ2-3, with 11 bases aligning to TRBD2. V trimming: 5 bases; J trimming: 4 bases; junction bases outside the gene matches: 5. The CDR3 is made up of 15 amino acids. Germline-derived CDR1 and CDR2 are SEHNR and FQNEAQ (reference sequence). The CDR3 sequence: CASSPSGGYSDTQYF. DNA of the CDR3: TGTGCCAGCAGCCCTAGCGGGGGGTACTCAGATACGCAGTATTTT. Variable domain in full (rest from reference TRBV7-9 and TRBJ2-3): DTGVSQNPRHKITKRGQNVTFRCDPISEHNRLYWYRQTLGQGPEFLTYFQNEAQLEKSRLLSDRFSAERPKGSFSTLEIQRTEQGDSAMYLCASSPSGGYSDTQYFGPGTRLTVL.

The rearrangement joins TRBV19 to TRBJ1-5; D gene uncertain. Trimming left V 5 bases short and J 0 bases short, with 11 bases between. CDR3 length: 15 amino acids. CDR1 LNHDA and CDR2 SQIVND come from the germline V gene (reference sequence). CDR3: CASSVQIISNQPQHF. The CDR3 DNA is TGTGCCAGTAGTGTACAGATTATTAGCAATCAGCCCCAGCATTTT.

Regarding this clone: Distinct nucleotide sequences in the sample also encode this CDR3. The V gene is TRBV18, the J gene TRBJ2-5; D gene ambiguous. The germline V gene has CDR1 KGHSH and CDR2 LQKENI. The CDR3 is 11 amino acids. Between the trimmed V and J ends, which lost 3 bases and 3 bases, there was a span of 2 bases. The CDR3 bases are TGTGCCAGCTCACCTGAAGAGACCCAGTACTTC. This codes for CASSPEETQYF.

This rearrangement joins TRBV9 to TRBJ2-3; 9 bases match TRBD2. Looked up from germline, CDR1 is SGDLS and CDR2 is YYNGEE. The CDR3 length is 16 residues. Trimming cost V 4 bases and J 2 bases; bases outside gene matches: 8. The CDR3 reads CASSLGPSGNTDTQYF. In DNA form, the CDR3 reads TGTGCCAGCAGCCTAGGACCTAGCGGGAACACAGATACGCAGTATTTT.